These T cell receptor beta chains were read from a single sample in a study of CD8 T cells in ankylosing spondylitis. TCRdb re-called the 5' RACE reads with MiXCR, one entry per CDR3 protein. This table has a few hundred thousand distinct CDR3 sequences, about 12% appearing once. Source material: blood, either unsorted or a sorted T cell fraction (not recorded which). Receptor source: a male donor with ankylosing spondylitis. Both conserved end residues are part of each CDR3. Fields, in order: V gene, clone size, J gene, D gene, CDR3 protein, CDR3 DNA. A D gene is named only where the DNA matches it firmly. Rows may omit the clone size; those that give it use once, few, many or a size class.

V gene: TRBV7-2
clone size: -
J gene: TRBJ1-6
D gene: -
CDR3 protein: CASTPHGGGNNSPLHF
CDR3 DNA: TGTGCCAGCACCCCCCACGGGGGGGGAAATAATTCACCCCTCCACTTT

V gene: TRBV4-2
clone size: few
J gene: TRBJ2-1
D gene: -
CDR3 protein: CASSQAPNGEQFF
CDR3 DNA: TGTGCCAGCAGCCAAGCGCCGAATGGTGAGCAGTTCTTC

V gene: TRBV7-2
clone size: few
J gene: TRBJ1-1
D gene: -
CDR3 protein: CASSPLAREGEAFF
CDR3 DNA: TGTGCCAGCAGCCCTCTTGCCAGGGAAGGTGAAGCTTTCTTT

V gene: TRBV29-1
clone size: few
J gene: TRBJ2-1
D gene: TRBD1
CDR3 protein: CSVLRDRGHNEQFF
CDR3 DNA: TGCAGCGTTCTCCGAGACAGGGGCCACAATGAGCAGTTCTTC

V gene: TRBV7-9
clone size: few
J gene: TRBJ1-2
D gene: -
CDR3 protein: CASRDLGNYGYTF
CDR3 DNA: TGTGCCAGCAGAGATCTCGGGAACTATGGCTACACCTTC

V gene: TRBV7-6
clone size: few
J gene: TRBJ2-3
D gene: -
CDR3 protein: CASSLVHTDTQYF
CDR3 DNA: TGTGCCAGCAGCTTAGTTCACACAGATACGCAGTATTTT

V gene: TRBV7-9
clone size: few
J gene: TRBJ2-5
D gene: -
CDR3 protein: CASSLGGGPYQETQYF
CDR3 DNA: TGTGCCAGCAGCTTAGGTGGGGGGCCGTACCAAGAGACCCAGTACTTC

V gene: TRBV27
clone size: -
J gene: TRBJ1-5
D gene: -
CDR3 protein: CASSLSTSRGPQHF
CDR3 DNA: TGTGCCAGCAGTTTATCTACCTCTCGGGGGCCCCAGCATTTT

V gene: TRBV6-5
clone size: few
J gene: TRBJ1-6
D gene: -
CDR3 protein: CASSYSRTMESPLHF
CDR3 DNA: TGTGCCAGCAGTTACTCCCGTACGATGGAGTCACCCCTCCACTTT

V gene: TRBV29-1
clone size: -
J gene: TRBJ1-5
D gene: -
CDR3 protein: CSVGVDSVNQPQHF
CDR3 DNA: TGCAGCGTCGGGGTGGACAGTGTGAATCAGCCCCAGCATTTT

V gene: TRBV5-1
clone size: few
J gene: TRBJ2-6
D gene: -
CDR3 protein: CASSLQAGDSGANVLTF
CDR3 DNA: TGCGCCAGCAGCTTGCAGGCAGGCGACTCTGGGGCCAACGTCCTGACTTTC

V gene: TRBV6-1
clone size: -
J gene: TRBJ1-1
D gene: -
CDR3 protein: CASSIESGTEAFF
CDR3 DNA: TGTGCCAGCAGTATAGAATCCGGGACTGAAGCTTTCTTT

V gene: TRBV7-9
clone size: -
J gene: TRBJ2-1
D gene: TRBD2
CDR3 protein: CASSLAVKRGVNEQFF
CDR3 DNA: TGTGCCAGCAGCTTAGCGGTCAAGCGGGGCGTAAATGAGCAGTTCTTC

V gene: TRBV27
clone size: few
J gene: TRBJ2-3
D gene: TRBD2
CDR3 protein: CASSLTSGSWYTQYF
CDR3 DNA: TGTGCCAGCAGTCTAACTAGCGGGAGTTGGTATACGCAGTATTTT

V gene: TRBV25-1
clone size: few
J gene: TRBJ1-1
D gene: -
CDR3 protein: CASSFGGALIGTEAFF
CDR3 DNA: TGTGCCAGCAGTTTTGGGGGCGCTTTAATCGGGACTGAAGCTTTCTTT

V gene: TRBV5-1
clone size: few
J gene: TRBJ2-1
D gene: -
CDR3 protein: CASSKEQLAYNEQFF
CDR3 DNA: TGCGCCAGCAGCAAGGAACAGCTGGCCTACAATGAGCAGTTCTTC

V gene: TRBV3-1
clone size: many
J gene: TRBJ1-1
D gene: -
CDR3 protein: CASSQVLGGNDEAFF
CDR3 DNA: TGTGCCAGCAGCCAAGTTTTAGGGGGGAACGATGAAGCTTTCTTT

V gene: TRBV5-1
clone size: -
J gene: TRBJ2-1
D gene: TRBD2
CDR3 protein: CASSLRSGSNEQFF
CDR3 DNA: TGCGCCAGCAGCTTGCGTAGCGGGAGTAATGAGCAGTTCTTC

V gene: TRBV10-1
clone size: few
J gene: TRBJ2-3
D gene: -
CDR3 protein: CASSPGGASGTVSTDTQYF
CDR3 DNA: TGCGCCAGCAGCCCCGGGGGAGCGAGTGGTACCGTTAGCACAGATACGCAGTATTTT

V gene: TRBV5-1
clone size: many
J gene: TRBJ1-2
D gene: -
CDR3 protein: CASRVSGTMYGYTF
CDR3 DNA: TGCGCCAGCAGGGTTTCGGGGACAATGTATGGCTACACCTTC

V gene: TRBV7-9
clone size: few
J gene: TRBJ1-4
D gene: -
CDR3 protein: CASSWRGGEKLFF
CDR3 DNA: TGTGCCAGCAGCTGGAGGGGGGGGGAAAAACTGTTTTTT

V gene: TRBV7-9
clone size: -
J gene: TRBJ2-1
D gene: -
CDR3 protein: CASSLVSTGRAYNEQFF
CDR3 DNA: TGTGCCAGCAGCTTAGTCAGTACGGGAAGGGCCTACAATGAGCAGTTCTTC

V gene: TRBV20-1
clone size: few
J gene: TRBJ2-1
D gene: -
CDR3 protein: CSARIGQYNEQFF
CDR3 DNA: TGCAGTGCTAGGATTGGACAGTACAATGAGCAGTTCTTC

V gene: TRBV5-1
clone size: many
J gene: TRBJ2-5
D gene: -
CDR3 protein: CASSIQGQETQYF
CDR3 DNA: TGCGCCAGCAGCATCCAGGGGCAAGAGACCCAGTACTTC

V gene: TRBV7-9
clone size: -
J gene: TRBJ2-3
D gene: -
CDR3 protein: CASSLERTRADTQYF
CDR3 DNA: TGTGCCAGCAGCTTAGAAAGGACCCGCGCAGATACGCAGTATTTT

V gene: TRBV27
clone size: few
J gene: TRBJ2-2
D gene: TRBD2
CDR3 protein: CASRDIGSGGNTGELFF
CDR3 DNA: TGTGCCAGCAGAGATATCGGCAGCGGGGGGAACACCGGGGAGCTGTTTTTT

V gene: TRBV7-2
clone size: many
J gene: TRBJ2-3
D gene: TRBD2
CDR3 protein: CASSLELAGVADTQYF
CDR3 DNA: TGTGCCAGCAGCTTAGAACTAGCGGGAGTCGCAGATACGCAGTATTTT

V gene: TRBV5-1
clone size: many
J gene: TRBJ2-3
D gene: TRBD1
CDR3 protein: CASSGQGGTDTQYF
CDR3 DNA: TGCGCCAGCAGCGGACAGGGCGGCACAGATACGCAGTATTTT